The T cell receptor (beta chain) under discussion was sequenced for a study of blood T cell repertoires in COVID-19. As for the study in general: Whether acute or convalescent, the COVID-19 samples came from the United States, Italy and Spain. Sources were T cells, B-cell-depleted T cells, or PBMCs; the material itself was cDNA or gDNA.

Source study methods: Counts of nucleated cells, estimated from reference gene primer amplification, were obtained. Generated by immunoSEQ multiplex PCR, the TCRdb table keeps only in-frame clones and is missing some. The V and J calls and the clone size are those of that table, but D and trimming were determined from the DNA. The sample has 650,000 to 800,000 clones, approximately 90% seen once. V was clipped by 4 bases and J by 8 bases, with 8 bases between them. The germline V gene encodes CDR1 SQVTM and CDR2 ANQGSEA. CDR3 length: 11 amino acids. This clone was observed a few times. The sequenced sample was peripheral blood. This receptor was identified in a woman aged 18 to 35 with acute or convalescent COVID-19. This sequence joins TRBV29-1 and TRBJ2-2, with D perhaps matching TRBD2 (6 bases). The CDR3 loop reads CSVVGGGELFF. As DNA, the CDR3 is TGCAGCGTTGTCGGGGGTGGGGAGCTGTTTTTT.